What follows describes a single TCR beta chain. The CDR3 length is 13 residues. Trimming pared 4 bases from V and 8 bases from J, leaving 14 bases between. Germline CDR1 is SQVTM and CDR2 is ANQGSEA. Samples had at least 6.5 million PBMCs isolated from them. RNA extraction gave at least 5.5 micrograms of total RNA per sample. For the second PCR, which ran for 7 to 11 cycles, a sample-barcoded 5' primer and a J-beta primer mix were used. A 12-random-nucleotide template-switch adaptor tagged each cDNA molecule. TCRdb fed the 5' RACE reads into MiXCR, producing one record per CDR3 protein. This table has about 640,000 distinct CDR3 sequences, 58% appearing once. The data were obtained in a study of blood T cells in healthy people across ages.

The specimen sequenced was blood. The chain links TRBV29-1 to TRBJ1-4, with D maybe TRBD1 (5 bases). The sequence was obtained from a man in his sixties in good health. The CDR3 DNA reads TGCAGCGTTGGGGGAGGGGTTGGGGAAAAACTGTTTTTT. This gives the protein CSVGGGVGEKLFF.